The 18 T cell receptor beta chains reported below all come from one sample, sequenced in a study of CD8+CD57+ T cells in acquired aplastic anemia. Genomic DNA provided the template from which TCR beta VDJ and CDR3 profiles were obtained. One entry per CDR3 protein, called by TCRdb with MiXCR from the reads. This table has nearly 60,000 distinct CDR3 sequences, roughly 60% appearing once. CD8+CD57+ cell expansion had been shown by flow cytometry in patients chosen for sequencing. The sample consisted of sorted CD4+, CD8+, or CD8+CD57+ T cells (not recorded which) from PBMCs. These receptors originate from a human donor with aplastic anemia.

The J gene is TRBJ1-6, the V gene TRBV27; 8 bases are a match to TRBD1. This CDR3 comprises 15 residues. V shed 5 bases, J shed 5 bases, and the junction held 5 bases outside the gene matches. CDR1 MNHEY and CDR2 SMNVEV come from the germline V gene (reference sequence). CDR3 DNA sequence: TGTGCCAGCAGTCCGGCGACAGGGGATAATTCACCCCTCCACTTT. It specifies CASSPATGDNSPLHF.

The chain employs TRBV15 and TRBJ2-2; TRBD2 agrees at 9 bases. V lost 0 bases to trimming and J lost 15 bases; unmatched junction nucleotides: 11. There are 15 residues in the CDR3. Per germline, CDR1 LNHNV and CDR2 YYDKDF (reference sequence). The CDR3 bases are TGTGCCACCAGCAGAGACTCGGCGGGAGGGCCGATGATGTTTTTT. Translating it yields CATSRDSAGGPMMFF. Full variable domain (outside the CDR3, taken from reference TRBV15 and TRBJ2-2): DAMVIQNPRYQVTQFGKPVTLSCSQTLNHNVMYWYQQKSSQAPKLLFHYYDKDFNNEADTPDNFQSRRPNTSFCFLDIRSPGLGDTAMYLCATSRDSAGGPMMFFGEGSRLTVL.

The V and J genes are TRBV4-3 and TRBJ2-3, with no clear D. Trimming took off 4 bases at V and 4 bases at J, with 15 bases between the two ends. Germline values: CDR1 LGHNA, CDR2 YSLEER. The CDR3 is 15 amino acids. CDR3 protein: CASSLRVSLADTQYF. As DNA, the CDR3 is TGCGCCAGCAGCCTCCGAGTCTCTCTAGCAGATACGCAGTATTTT.

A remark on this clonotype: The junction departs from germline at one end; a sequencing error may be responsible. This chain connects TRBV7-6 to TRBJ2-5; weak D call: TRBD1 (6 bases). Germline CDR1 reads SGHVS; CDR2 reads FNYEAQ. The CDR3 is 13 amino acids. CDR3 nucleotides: TGTGCCAGCACCTTAGGGGGTGGAGAGACCCAGTACTTC. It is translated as CASTLGGGETQYF.

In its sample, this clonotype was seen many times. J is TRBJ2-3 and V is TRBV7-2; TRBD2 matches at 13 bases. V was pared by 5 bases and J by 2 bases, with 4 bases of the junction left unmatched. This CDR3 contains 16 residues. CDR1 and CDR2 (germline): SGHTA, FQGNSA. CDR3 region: CASSLGLAGVTDTQYF. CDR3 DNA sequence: TGTGCCAGCAGCCTAGGACTAGCGGGGGTCACAGATACGCAGTATTTT.

CDR3 DNA sequence: TGTGCCATCAGTGAGGTTAGGTTCAGCACTGAAGCTTTCTTT. Its translation is CAISEVRFSTEAFF. The J gene is TRBJ1-1, the V gene TRBV10-3, with unresolved D. The V end lost 2 bases, the J end lost 4 bases, and 11 bases lay between the germline ends. Germline assignment: CDR1 ENHRY and CDR2 SYGVKD. This CDR3 is 14 amino acids long.

In nucleotides, the CDR3 is TGTGCCAGCAGCTCGCAGCGGAGAGACCGCTCTGGAAACACCATATATTTT. The encoded protein is CASSSQRRDRSGNTIYF. The chain employs TRBV11-2 and TRBJ1-3; D call uncertain. V was cut by 4 bases and J by 0 bases, with 16 bases left in between. The CDR3 consists of 17 residues. Per germline, CDR1 SGHAT and CDR2 FQNNGV.

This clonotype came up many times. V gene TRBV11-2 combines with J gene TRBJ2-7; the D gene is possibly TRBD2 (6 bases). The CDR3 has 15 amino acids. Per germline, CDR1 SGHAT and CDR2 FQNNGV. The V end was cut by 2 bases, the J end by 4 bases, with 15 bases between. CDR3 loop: CASSLKGGREYEQYF. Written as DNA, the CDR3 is TGTGCCAGCAGCTTAAAAGGAGGGCGAGAGTACGAGCAGTACTTC.

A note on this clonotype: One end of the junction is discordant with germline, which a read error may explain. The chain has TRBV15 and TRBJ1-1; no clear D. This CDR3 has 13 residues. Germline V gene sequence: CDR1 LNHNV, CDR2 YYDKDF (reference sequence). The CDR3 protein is CATSNGYNTEAFF. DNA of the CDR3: TGTGCCACCAGCAATGGTTATAACACTGAAGCCTTCTTT. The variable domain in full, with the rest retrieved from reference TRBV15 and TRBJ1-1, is DAMVIQNPRYQVTQFGKPVTLSCSQTLNHNVMYWYQQKSSQAPKLLFHYYDKDFNNEADTPDNFQSRRPNTSFCFLDIRSPGLGDTAMYLCATSNGYNTEAFFGQGTRLTVV.

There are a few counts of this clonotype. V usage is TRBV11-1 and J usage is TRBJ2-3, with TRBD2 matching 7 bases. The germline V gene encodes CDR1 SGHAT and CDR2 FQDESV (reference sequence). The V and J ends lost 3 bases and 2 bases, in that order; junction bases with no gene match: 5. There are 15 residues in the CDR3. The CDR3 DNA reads TGTGCCAGCAGCTTCTCAGCGGGGCTCACAGATACGCAGTATTTT. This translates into CASSFSAGLTDTQYF.

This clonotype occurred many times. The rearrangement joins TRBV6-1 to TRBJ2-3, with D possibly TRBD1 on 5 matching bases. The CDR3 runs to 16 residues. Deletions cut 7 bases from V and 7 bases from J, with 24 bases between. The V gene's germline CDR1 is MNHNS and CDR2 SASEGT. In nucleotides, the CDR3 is TGTGCCAGCACCCCCCGCGGTGGGGCCCTAAGAAATACGCAGTATTTT. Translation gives CASTPRGGALRNTQYF.

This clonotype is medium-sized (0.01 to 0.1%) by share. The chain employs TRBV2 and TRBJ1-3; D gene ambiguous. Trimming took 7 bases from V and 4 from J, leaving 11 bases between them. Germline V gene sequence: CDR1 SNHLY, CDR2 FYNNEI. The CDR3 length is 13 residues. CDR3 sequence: CASTARGGNTIYF. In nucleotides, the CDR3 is TGTGCCAGCACCGCGAGAGGCGGAAACACCATATATTTT.

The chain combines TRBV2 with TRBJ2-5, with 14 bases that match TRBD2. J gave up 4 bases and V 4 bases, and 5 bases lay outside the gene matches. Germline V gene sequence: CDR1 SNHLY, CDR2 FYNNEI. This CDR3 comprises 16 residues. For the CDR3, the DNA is TGTGCCAGCAGTGCGGGACTAGCGGGAGATAGAGAGACCCAGTACTTC. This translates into CASSAGLAGDRETQYF.

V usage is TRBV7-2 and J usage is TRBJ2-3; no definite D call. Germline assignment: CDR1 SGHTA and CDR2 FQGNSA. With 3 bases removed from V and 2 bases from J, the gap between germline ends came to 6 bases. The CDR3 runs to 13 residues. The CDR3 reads CASSFYYTDTQYF. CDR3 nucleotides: TGTGCCAGCAGCTTTTATTACACAGATACGCAGTATTTT.

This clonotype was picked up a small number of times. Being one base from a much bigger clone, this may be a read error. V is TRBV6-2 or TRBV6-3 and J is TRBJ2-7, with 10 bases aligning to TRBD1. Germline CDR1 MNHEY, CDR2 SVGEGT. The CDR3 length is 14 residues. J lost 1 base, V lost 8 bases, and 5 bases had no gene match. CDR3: CASGGTGVSYEQYF. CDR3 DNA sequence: TGTGCCAGCGGCGGGACAGGGGTTTCCTACGAGCAGTACTTC.

The DNA for the CDR3 is TGCGCCAGCAGTGAGTCGACAGCACGGGGCTACACCTTC. Residues: CASSESTARGYTF. The V gene is TRBV10-2, the J gene TRBJ1-2; a weak D match, TRBD1 (5 bases). CDR3 length: 13 residues. Per the germline V gene, CDR1 is WSHSY and CDR2 is SAAADI. The V end lost 0 bases, the J end lost 8 bases, and 10 bases lay between the germline ends.

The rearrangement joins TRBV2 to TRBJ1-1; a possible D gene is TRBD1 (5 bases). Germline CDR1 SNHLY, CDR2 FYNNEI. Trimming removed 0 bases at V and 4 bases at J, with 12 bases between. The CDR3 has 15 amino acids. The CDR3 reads CASSEAYGAGTEAFF. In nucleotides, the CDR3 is TGTGCCAGCAGTGAAGCGTACGGGGCCGGCACTGAAGCTTTCTTT. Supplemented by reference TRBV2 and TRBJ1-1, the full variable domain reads EPEVTQTPSHQVTQMGQEVILRCVPISNHLYFYWYRQILGQKVEFLVSFYNNEISEKSEIFDDQFSVERPDGSNFTLKIRSTKLEDSAMYFCASSEAYGAGTEAFFGQGTRLTVV.

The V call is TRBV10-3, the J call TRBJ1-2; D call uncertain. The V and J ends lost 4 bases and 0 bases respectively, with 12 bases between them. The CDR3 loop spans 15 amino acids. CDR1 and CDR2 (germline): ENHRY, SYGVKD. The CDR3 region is CAISGGGRTNYGYTF. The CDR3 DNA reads TGTGCCATCAGTGGGGGAGGCAGAACTAACTATGGCTACACCTTC.